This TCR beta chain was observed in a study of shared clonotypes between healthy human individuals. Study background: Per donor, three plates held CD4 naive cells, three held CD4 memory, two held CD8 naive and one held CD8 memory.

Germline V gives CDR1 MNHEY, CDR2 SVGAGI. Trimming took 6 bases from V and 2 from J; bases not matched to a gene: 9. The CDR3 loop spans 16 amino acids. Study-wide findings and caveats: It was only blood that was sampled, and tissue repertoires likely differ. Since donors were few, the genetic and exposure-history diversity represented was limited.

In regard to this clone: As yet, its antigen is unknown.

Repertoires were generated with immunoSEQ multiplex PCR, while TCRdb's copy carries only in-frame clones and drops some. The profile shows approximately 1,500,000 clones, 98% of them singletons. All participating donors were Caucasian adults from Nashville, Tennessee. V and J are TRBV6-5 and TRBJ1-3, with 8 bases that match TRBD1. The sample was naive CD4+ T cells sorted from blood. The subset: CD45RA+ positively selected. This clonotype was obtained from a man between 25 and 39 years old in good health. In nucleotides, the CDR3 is TGTGCCAGCAGCTACAGGGGGACCAACCCTGGAAACACCATATATTTT. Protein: CASSYRGTNPGNTIYF.